This T cell receptor beta chain was identified in a study of blood T cell repertoires in COVID-19. Study summary: There were acute and convalescent COVID-19 samples, and they came from the United States, Italy and Spain.

Study processing details: Estimated nucleated cell counts came from reference gene primer amplification. Generated by immunoSEQ multiplex PCR, the TCRdb table keeps only in-frame clones and is missing some. That table is the source of V, J and clone size, and D and trimming were worked out from the DNA. The profile shows about 150,000 clones, roughly 85% of them singletons. Germline values: CDR1 KGHDR, CDR2 SFDVKD. CDR3 size: 13 residues. V was clipped by 2 bases and J by 5 bases, with 9 bases between them. Sequencing used PBMCs or T cells enriched from blood (not recorded which). J is TRBJ2-7 and V is TRBV24-1; weak D call: TRBD2 (5 bases). The clonotype comes from a man aged 45-65 years who had recovered from COVID-19. The CDR3 region is CATSDWGANEQYF. CDR3 coding DNA: TGTGCCACCAGTGATTGGGGAGCGAACGAGCAGTACTTC.